This T cell receptor (beta chain) was found in a study of cytomegalovirus exposure and HLA in healthy donors. Study-level information: Sequencing of approximately 190 million T cells in an earlier analysis found around 120 million unique TCR beta sequences. For the roughly 370 genotyped donors, roughly 81% fell within the Caucasian-associated ancestry cluster. Study-level results: Later genetic work tied a missense DCLRE1C variant to beta-chain V and J trimming. The HLA-A and HLA-B alleles of most subjects were reportedly predicted accurately from TCR beta sequences.

V lost 7 bases, J lost 5 bases, and 9 bases stayed unmatched. This CDR3 contains 15 residues. Germline V CDR1 and CDR2: MNHEY, SMNVEV (reference sequence). The PCR had 60 Vbeta and 13 Jbeta primers. Some clones are missing from TCRdb's copy, which holds only in-frame ones; the method was immunoSEQ multiplex PCR. The sample consists of 30,000 to 45,000 clones, 80% to 90% of them appearing once. Concerning this clone itself: Its antigen is not known.

The chain carries TRBV27 and TRBJ2-3; 10 bases fit TRBD1. The sequence came from a woman aged 40 to 50 in good health and CMV-seropositive. Sequenced: PBMCs. CDR3 amino acids: CASISGTGDVDTQYF. The CDR3 coding sequence is TGTGCCAGCATTTCGGGGACAGGGGACGTAGATACGCAGTATTTT.